The 25 T cell receptor beta chains in this list originate from one sample, sequenced in a study of T cell responses to AZD1222 COVID-19 vaccine. Using immunoSEQ multiplex PCR, the repertoire was profiled, and TCRdb retains in-frame clones only, with some absent. The repertoire holds 150,000 to 200,000 clones, with around 92% as singletons. The starting material was peripheral blood, obtained on day 0 of AZD1222 vaccination. These receptors originate from an adult in good health.

In its sample, this clone was seen once. The J gene is TRBJ1-1, the V gene TRBV5-1; tentative D call: TRBD1 (5 bases). Germline loops: CDR1 SGHRS, CDR2 YFSETQ. The CDR3 spans 15 residues. Between the trimmed V and J ends, which lost 0 bases and 2 bases, there was a span of 11 bases. The CDR3, as DNA: TGCGCCAGCAGCTTGGGGGGGAGTAGAAACACTGAAGCTTTCTTT. Its protein product is CASSLGGSRNTEAFF.

This clone occurred once. The rearrangement joins TRBV7-2 to TRBJ1-5; D unresolved. CDR3 length equals 16 residues. Between the trimmed V and J ends, which lost 6 bases and 1 base, there was a span of 16 bases. Germline V gene lookup returns CDR1 SGHTA and CDR2 FQGNSA. CDR3 nucleotides: TGTGCCAGCAGTCCCTTGGTCGGAGGGAGCAATCAGCCCCAGCATTTT. This encodes CASSPLVGGSNQPQHF. The whole variable domain, remainder taken from reference TRBV7-2 and TRBJ1-5, is GAGVSQSPSNKVTEKGKDVELRCDPISGHTALYWYRQSLGQGLEFLIYFQGNSAPDKSGLPSDRFSAERTGGSVSTLTIQRTQQEDSAVYLCASSPLVGGSNQPQHFGDGTRLSIL.

The chain has TRBV15 and TRBJ2-3, with D possibly TRBD2 on 6 matching bases. This CDR3 is 14 amino acids long. Trimming left V 3 bases short and J 1 base short, with 8 bases between. Germline CDR1 reads LNHNV; CDR2 reads YYDKDF (reference sequence). The chain's CDR3 is CATSRAGRTDTQYF. The DNA for the CDR3 is TGTGCCACCAGCAGGGCGGGGCGCACAGATACGCAGTATTTT.

The sample holds a few counts of this clone. The chain is built from TRBV9 and TRBJ2-3; 14 bases line up with TRBD2. Germline CDR1 reads SGDLS; CDR2 reads YYNGEE. With V trimmed by 4 bases and J by 4 bases, 5 bases remained unmatched. The CDR3 has 16 amino acids. Here the CDR3 DNA reads TGTGCCAGCAGCCGAGGGACTAGCGGGGGTGCAGATACGCAGTATTTT. Encoded protein: CASSRGTSGGADTQYF.

The chain carries TRBV19 and TRBJ2-1; D tentatively fits TRBD1 or TRBD2 (7 bases each). The ends were cut back, 5 bases at V and 8 bases at J, with 19 bases in the middle. In germline, CDR1 is LNHDA, CDR2 SQIVND (reference sequence). The CDR3 runs to 15 residues. The CDR3 nucleotides read TGTGCCAGTAGTTCGCAGGGGGGGACGTCCGATGAGCAGTTCTTC. It encodes CASSSQGGTSDEQFF.

This chain uses TRBV30 with TRBJ2-7; unclear D gene. The CDR3 sequence is 13 residues long. With 0 bases removed from V and 6 bases from J, the gap between germline ends came to 12 bases. Germline V gene sequence: CDR1 GTSNPN, CDR2 SVGIG (reference sequence). Here the CDR3 reads CAWSVQVVPEQYF. The CDR3 DNA is TGTGCCTGGAGTGTACAAGTTGTCCCCGAGCAGTACTTC.

The chain combines TRBV4-2 with TRBJ2-5, with 10 bases lining up with TRBD1. The germline gives CDR1 LGHNA, CDR2 YNFKEQ. The V and J ends lost 0 bases and 4 bases, in that order; junction bases with no gene match: 14. This CDR3 region has 19 residues. Here the CDR3 reads CASSQDRMGQGLSGETQYF. DNA for the CDR3: TGTGCCAGCAGCCAAGATAGGATGGGACAGGGGCTGTCGGGAGAGACCCAGTACTTC.

This chain connects TRBV29-1 to TRBJ1-2; the match to TRBD1 covers 7 bases. This CDR3 region has 13 residues. Germline lookup yields CDR1 SQVTM and CDR2 ANQGSEA. The trim removed 6 bases at V and 3 bases at J, leaving 7 bases unmatched. The CDR3 here is CSVEGATDYGYTF. In DNA form, the CDR3 reads TGCAGCGTGGAGGGGGCGACGGACTATGGCTACACCTTC.

This clone was observed a few times. V gene TRBV28 combines with J gene TRBJ1-4, with a tentative D call TRBD1 (5 bases). Germline V CDR1 and CDR2: MDHEN, SYDVKM. The CDR3 contains 19 residues. Trimming took 6 bases from V and 2 from J, leaving 25 bases between them. CDR3: CASSLPAGTGGTTNEKLFF. The CDR3 DNA sequence: TGTGCCAGCAGCCTACCGGCCGGGACCGGAGGAACGACTAATGAAAAACTGTTTTTT.

This clone was seen more than once but under ten times. The chain recombines TRBV28 with TRBJ1-5; no firm D call. Germline V gene sequence: CDR1 MDHEN, CDR2 SYDVKM. The CDR3 sequence is 13 residues long. The ends were cut back, 6 bases at V and 7 bases at J, with 13 bases in the middle. CDR3 bases: TGTGCCAGCAGCCTCTTGGGTGGGCAGCCCCAGCATTTT. Its protein is CASSLLGGQPQHF.

The rearrangement links TRBV27 to TRBJ2-7; 7 bases are a match to TRBD1. This CDR3 has 11 amino acids. Per germline, CDR1 MNHEY and CDR2 SMNVEV (reference sequence). The CDR3 sequence: CASSLSVGQTV. The CDR3 bases are TGTGCCAGCAGTTTATCGGTGGGACAGACCGTC.

This sequence joins TRBV11-2 and TRBJ1-1; D gene unclear. V dropped 0 bases and J dropped 10 bases, with 9 bases sitting between them. Per germline, CDR1 SGHAT and CDR2 FQNNGV. This CDR3 has 12 amino acids. The chain's CDR3 is CASSLEAGAAFF. The DNA for the CDR3 is TGTGCCAGCAGCTTAGAAGCGGGTGCAGCTTTCTTT.

This clone was counted once. The chain links TRBV6-5 to TRBJ1-3; D perhaps matches TRBD1 (5 bases). Trimming pared 10 bases from V and 0 bases from J, leaving 16 bases between. CDR1 is MNHEY and CDR2 is SVGAGI in the germline V gene. This CDR3 contains 15 residues. CDR3 sequence reads: CATLPGDSSGNTIYF. The DNA of the CDR3 is TGTGCCACCCTCCCCGGAGACAGCTCTGGAAACACCATATATTTT.

The chain has TRBV7-9 and TRBJ1-2, with a tentative D call TRBD1 (6 bases). The germline CDR1 and CDR2 sequences are SEHNR and FQNEAQ (reference sequence). The CDR3 is made up of 14 amino acids. The ends were cut back, 8 bases at V and 7 bases at J, with 20 bases in the middle. The CDR3 DNA follows: TGTGCCAGCCGGCCTTCCGGGACACCGACTGGCTACACCTTC. Translated, it gives CASRPSGTPTGYTF.

The rearrangement uses TRBV5-1 and TRBJ1-4, with a tentative D call TRBD1 (5 bases). The germline V gene encodes CDR1 SGHRS and CDR2 YFSETQ. Trimming removed 2 bases from V and 5 bases from J, with 7 bases in between. This CDR3 is 13 amino acids long. The CDR3 sequence is CASSFGGNEKLFF. The CDR3 nucleotides read TGCGCCAGCAGCTTTGGGGGGAATGAAAAACTGTTTTTT.

The rearrangement links TRBV19 to TRBJ1-2; TRBD1 matches 8 bases. The germline V gene encodes CDR1 LNHDA and CDR2 SQIVND (reference sequence). This CDR3 comprises 15 residues. V trimming: 3 bases; J trimming: 2 bases; junction bases outside the gene matches: 5. CDR3 protein: CASSIRGQANYGYTF. CDR3 coding DNA: TGTGCCAGTAGTATCCGGGGACAGGCAAACTATGGCTACACCTTC.

J is TRBJ2-7 and V is TRBV19, with TRBD1 identical over 8 bases. The germline V gene encodes CDR1 LNHDA and CDR2 SQIVND (reference sequence). The junction had 6 bases not matched to a gene; V was cut back by 8 bases and J by 3 bases. The CDR3 spans 13 residues. CDR3 amino acids: CASGFGQGYEQYF. In nucleotides, the CDR3 is TGTGCCAGTGGATTCGGACAGGGCTACGAGCAGTACTTC.

V is TRBV28 and J is TRBJ2-5; 14 bases match TRBD2. Germline V CDR1 and CDR2: MDHEN, SYDVKM. With V trimmed by 6 bases and J by 4 bases, 4 bases remained unmatched. The CDR3 has 15 amino acids. The CDR3 bases are TGTGCCAGCAGGCCGGGACTAGCGGGAGCAGAGACCCAGTACTTC. Protein product: CASRPGLAGAETQYF.

This chain uses TRBV6-6 with TRBJ2-1, with TRBD1 matching 8 bases. The CDR3 is made up of 15 amino acids. Germline V gene sequence: CDR1 MNHNY, CDR2 SVGAGI (reference sequence). V was clipped by 5 bases and J by 4 bases; unmatched bases: 7. The CDR3 loop is CASSPGTGSYNEQFF. DNA of the CDR3: TGTGCCAGCAGTCCTGGGACAGGATCTTACAATGAGCAGTTCTTC.

This chain links TRBV28 with TRBJ1-2, with D possibly matching TRBD1 (5 bases). Germline CDR1 is MDHEN and CDR2 is SYDVKM. The CDR3 consists of 13 residues. Trimming left V 5 bases short and J 3 bases short, with 10 bases between. The CDR3 DNA sequence: TGTGCCAGCAGTCTTGGGGCAGACTATGGCTACACCTTC. Translated: CASSLGADYGYTF.

The chain recombines TRBV5-6 with TRBJ1-1; D gene ambiguous. The CDR3 totals 15 residues. V was pared by 1 base and J by 0 bases, with 10 bases between. CDR1 and CDR2 (germline): SGHDT, YYEEEE. The CDR3 here is CASSLPDRMNTEAFF. CDR3 bases: TGTGCCAGCAGCTTGCCGGACCGGATGAACACTGAAGCTTTCTTT.

Turning to this clone: Other DNA variants within this sample encode the same CDR3. The chain joins TRBV28 to TRBJ1-1; unclear D gene. Germline V lookup: CDR1 MDHEN, CDR2 SYDVKM. This CDR3 has 12 amino acids. Between the trimmed V and J ends, which lost 8 bases and 3 bases, there was a span of 10 bases. The CDR3 sequence is CASSLGYTEAFF. CDR3 bases: TGTGCCAGCTCCCTGGGATACACTGAAGCTTTCTTT.

The chain combines TRBV30 with TRBJ1-5; 11 bases align to TRBD1. The germline CDR1 and CDR2 sequences are GTSNPN and SVGIG (reference sequence). The CDR3 length is 14 residues. V was clipped by 3 bases and J by 7 bases; unmatched bases: 5. The CDR3 bases are TGTGCCTGGAGCCGGGGACAGGGGGAACAGCCCCAGCATTTT. This encodes CAWSRGQGEQPQHF. The variable domain in full, completed from reference TRBV30 and TRBJ1-5, reads SQTIHQWPATLVQPVGSPLSLECTVEGTSNPNLYWYRQAAGRGLQLLFYSVGIGQISSEVPQNLSASRPQDRQFILSSKKLLLSDSGFYLCAWSRGQGEQPQHFGDGTRLSIL.

This clone appeared a single time. The J gene is TRBJ2-4, the V gene TRBV6-2 or TRBV6-3; no reliable D call. The germline gives CDR1 MNHEY, CDR2 SVGEGT. CDR3 size: 12 residues. V was clipped by 6 bases and J by 9 bases, with 12 bases between them. CDR3 nucleotide sequence: TGTGCCAGCAGCCTCAGTAATACCATTCAGTACTTC. Amino acid sequence: CASSLSNTIQYF.

V gene TRBV3-1 (or the pseudogene TRBV3-2) combines with J gene TRBJ1-3; D is unclear. Trimming removed 4 bases at V and 4 bases at J, with 11 bases between. Germline V lookup: CDR1 LGHDT, CDR2 YNNKEL (reference sequence). This CDR3 has 14 residues. The CDR3 protein is CASSLQRSGNTIYF. CDR3 coding DNA: TGTGCCAGCAGCCTTCAACGGAGCGGAAACACCATATATTTT.